Relative to its sample, the clone carrying this T cell receptor beta chain is medium-sized. Its antigen is not identified. The data are from a study of OX40 agonist ivuxolimab in advanced cancers. Study overall: Dosing consisted of intravenous ivuxolimab at 0.01 to 10 mg/kg every 2 weeks. Study outcomes and limitations: With doses of 0.1 to 3.0 mg/kg, CD4+ and CD8+ blood T cells had undergone clonal expansion by week 6.

Per the germline V gene, CDR1 is MGHRA and CDR2 is YSYEKL. The CDR3 consists of 13 residues. V was pared by 5 bases and J by 3 bases, with 8 bases between. The table came from immunoSEQ multiplex PCR; TCRdb's copy has only in-frame clones and leaves some out. The sample yields roughly 56,000 clones, around 89% seen once. Sequenced here: CD4+ or CD8+ T cells sorted from blood, sampled in a trial of the OX40 agonist ivuxolimab. The rearrangement joins TRBV4-1 to TRBJ1-5; D is uncertain. This TCR was sampled from an adult with an advanced solid tumor such as melanoma, head and neck, liver or kidney cancer. The CDR3 nucleotides read TGCGCCAGCAGCGAGTACGACAATCAGCCCCAGCATTTT. Translation: CASSEYDNQPQHF.